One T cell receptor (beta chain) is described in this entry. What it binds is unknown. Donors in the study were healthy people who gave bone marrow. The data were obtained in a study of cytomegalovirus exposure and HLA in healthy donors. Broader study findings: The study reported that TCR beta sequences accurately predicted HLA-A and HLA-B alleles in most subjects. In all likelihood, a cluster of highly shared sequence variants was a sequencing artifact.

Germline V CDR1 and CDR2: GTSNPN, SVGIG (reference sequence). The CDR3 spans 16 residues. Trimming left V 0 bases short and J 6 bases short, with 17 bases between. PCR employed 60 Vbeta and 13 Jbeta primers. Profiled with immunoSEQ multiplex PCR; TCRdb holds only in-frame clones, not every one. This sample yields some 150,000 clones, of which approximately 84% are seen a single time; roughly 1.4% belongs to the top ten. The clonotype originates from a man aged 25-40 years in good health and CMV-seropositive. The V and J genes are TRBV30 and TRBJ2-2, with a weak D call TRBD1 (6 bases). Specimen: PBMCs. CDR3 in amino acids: CAWSVLRRTAPGELFF. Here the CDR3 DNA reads TGTGCCTGGAGTGTACTCCGTCGGACAGCCCCCGGGGAGCTGTTTTTT.